These T cell receptor beta chains were read from a single sample in a study of blood T cell repertoires in COVID-19. The data were produced by immunoSEQ multiplex PCR, yet TCRdb's version contains in-frame clones alone and is incomplete. The sample includes 150,000 or so clones, about 88% of them seen just once. The sequenced material came from peripheral blood. Source of these receptors: a woman aged 80 or over with acute or convalescent COVID-19. Each CDR3 is given with its conserved first and last residue. Fields, in order: J gene, D gene, V gene, clone size, CDR3 protein, CDR3 DNA. The D gene is left open where the match is weak. Size tells how often a clone was seen (once, few, many) or the class of an expanded clone, and some rows leave it out.

>TRBJ1-1|-|TRBV27|-
CASSLYPGTEAFF
TGTGCCAGCAGTTTATACCCGGGCACTGAAGCTTTCTTT
>TRBJ1-6|-|TRBV5-6|-
CASSTGGFGSPLHF
TGTGCCAGCAGCACCGGGGGTTTTGGGTCACCCCTCCACTTT
>TRBJ2-1|TRBD2|TRBV19|once
CASSIVGTSRSSEQFF
TGTGCCAGTAGTATAGTCGGGACTAGCAGGAGCAGTGAGCAGTTCTTC
>TRBJ1-2|TRBD1|TRBV23-1|-
CASSQSGAQKAQGDRVVRGYTF
TGCGCCAGCAGTCAATCCGGCGCACAAAAAGCCCAAGGCGACAGGGTAGTTCGTGGCTACACCTTC
>TRBJ2-2|-|TRBV19|-
CASNGGNTGELFF
TGTGCCAGTAATGGAGGGAACACCGGGGAGCTGTTTTTT
>TRBJ2-1|TRBD2|TRBV19|-
CASNGGISGSSSYNEQFF
TGTGCCAGTAATGGGGGGATTAGCGGGAGCAGTTCCTACAATGAGCAGTTCTTC
>TRBJ2-2|-|TRBV10-3|few
CAISEGPTGELFF
TGTGCCATCAGTGAGGGCCCCACCGGGGAGCTGTTTTTT
>TRBJ2-3|TRBD2|TRBV6-5|-
CASNSGGAGRDTQYF
TGTGCCTCCAATAGCGGGGGGGCGGGAAGAGATACGCAGTATTTT
>TRBJ2-3|TRBD2|TRBV11-3|once
CASSLTSGTDTQYF
TGTGCCAGCAGCTTGACTAGCGGCACAGATACGCAGTATTTT
>TRBJ2-1|-|TRBV29-1|-
CSVNSGTDEQFF
TGCAGCGTGAATAGCGGTACTGATGAGCAGTTCTTC
>TRBJ2-2|-|TRBV5-4|-
CASSLGQGINTGELFF
TGTGCCAGCAGCTTGGGCCAGGGCATTAACACCGGGGAGCTGTTTTTT
>TRBJ2-7|TRBD1|TRBV4-3|-
CASSHPGQGTYEQYF
TGCGCCAGCAGCCATCCGGGACAGGGAACCTACGAGCAGTACTTC
>TRBJ1-1|-|TRBV28|-
CASSKEDYSEAFF
TGTGCCAGCAGCAAAGAGGATTACTCTGAAGCTTTCTTT
>TRBJ2-1|-|TRBV7-9|-
CASSLRGWEQFF
TGTGCCAGCAGCCTCAGGGGATGGGAGCAGTTCTTC
>TRBJ2-7|-|TRBV7-2|-
CASSLRGEQYF
TGTGCCAGCAGCTTAAGGGGCGAGCAGTACTTC
>TRBJ1-1|-|TRBV7-9|-
CASSPQTVSTEAFF
TGTGCCAGCAGCCCACAAACAGTAAGCACTGAAGCTTTCTTT
>TRBJ1-4|-|TRBV6-5|-
CASSPSGSNEKLFF
TGTGCCAGCAGTCCCTCCGGGAGTAATGAAAAACTGTTTTTT
>TRBJ1-4|TRBD1|TRBV25-1|-
CASIDRGGEKLFF
TGTGCCAGCATTGACAGGGGCGGGGAAAAACTGTTTTTT
>TRBJ2-5|TRBD2|TRBV3-1/TRBV3-2|once
CASSSQTSGSLFKTQYF
TGTGCCAGCAGCTCGCAGACTAGCGGGAGTTTATTTAAGACCCAGTACTTC
>TRBJ1-2|-|TRBV30|-
CAWSEAPWAYGYTF
TGTGCCTGGAGTGAAGCCCCCTGGGCCTATGGCTACACCTTC
>TRBJ2-7|TRBD1|TRBV7-8|-
CASSLVGQGAWEQYF
TGTGCCAGCAGCTTAGTGGGACAGGGGGCGTGGGAGCAGTACTTC
>TRBJ1-1|TRBD1|TRBV19|once
CASSWPGQGNTEAFF
TGTGCCAGTAGTTGGCCGGGACAGGGGAACACTGAAGCTTTCTTT
>TRBJ2-7|-|TRBV6-5|-
CASSSTGVEPPNEQYF
TGTGCCAGCAGTTCTACCGGAGTTGAGCCCCCCAACGAGCAGTACTTC
>TRBJ1-5|-|TRBV18|few
CASSPRRGGEPQHF
TGTGCCAGCTCACCACGCAGAGGGGGGGAGCCCCAGCATTTT
>TRBJ2-5|TRBD1|TRBV19|-
CASSSFGAGGGQYF
TGTGCCAGTAGTTCCTTTGGGGCAGGGGGCGGCCAGTACTTC
>TRBJ1-6|-|TRBV4-2|-
CASSQDRTGNSNSPLHF
TGTGCCAGCAGCCAAGATCGAACAGGAAATAGTAATTCACCCCTCCACTTT
>TRBJ2-2|-|TRBV7-9|once
CASRVTGRVTGELFF
TGTGCCAGCAGAGTCACAGGTCGAGTCACCGGGGAGCTGTTTTTT
>TRBJ2-5|TRBD2|TRBV6-2/TRBV6-3|-
CASSYPIGTSGGETQYF
TGTGCCAGCAGTTACCCCATAGGGACTAGCGGGGGGGAGACCCAGTACTTC
>TRBJ2-1|TRBD2|TRBV19|-
CAATTSGRVTNEQFF
TGTGCCGCCACGACTAGCGGGAGAGTAACCAATGAGCAGTTCTTC
>TRBJ1-6|-|TRBV6-5|once
CASSYGGANSPLHF
TGTGCCAGCAGTTACGGGGGGGCTAATTCACCCCTCCACTTT
>TRBJ2-7|-|TRBV27|-
CASSLEGESYYEQYF
TGTGCCAGCAGTTTGGAGGGAGAATCCTACTACGAGCAGTACTTC
>TRBJ1-3|TRBD1|TRBV5-4|-
CASSLARDRASIYF
TGTGCCAGCAGCTTGGCCCGGGACAGGGCATCCATATATTTT
>TRBJ2-1|TRBD2|TRBV18|once
CASSLNSGSSYNEQFF
TGTGCCAGCTCACTTAATAGCGGGAGCTCCTACAATGAGCAGTTCTTC
>TRBJ2-5|TRBD1|TRBV7-9|-
CASSLSRTGRVETQYF
TGTGCCAGCAGCTTATCCCGGACAGGGCGTGTCGAGACCCAGTACTTC
>TRBJ1-3|-|TRBV29-1|-
CSVAGDSGNTIYF
TGCAGCGTTGCAGGTGACTCTGGAAACACCATATATTTT
>TRBJ1-1|TRBD1|TRBV6-5|-
CASRRDRRNTEAFF
TGTGCCAGCAGGAGGGACAGGCGGAACACTGAAGCTTTCTTT
>TRBJ2-1|-|TRBV5-4|-
CASSFEGGRNEQFF
TGTGCCAGCAGCTTTGAGGGTGGGCGCAATGAGCAGTTCTTC
>TRBJ1-6|TRBD1|TRBV7-9|-
CASSPDRGRPYNSPLHF
TGTGCCAGCAGCCCCGATAGGGGGCGCCCATATAATTCACCCCTCCACTTT
>TRBJ1-1|-|TRBV5-1|-
CASSPRGHQQRTEAFF
TGCGCCAGCAGCCCGCGGGGCCACCAGCAACGCACTGAAGCTTTCTTT
>TRBJ2-1|TRBD2|TRBV11-3|-
CASSRLAGINNEQFF
TGTGCCAGCAGCCGACTAGCGGGTATTAACAATGAGCAGTTCTTC
>TRBJ1-4|-|TRBV28|-
CASSGATNEKLFF
TGTGCCAGTTCAGGGGCAACTAATGAAAAACTGTTTTTT
>TRBJ1-6|TRBD1|TRBV6-1|-
CASSELQGVKYNSPLHF
TGTGCCAGCAGTGAGCTACAGGGGGTAAAGTATAATTCACCCCTCCACTTT
>TRBJ2-1|TRBD2|TRBV28|-
CASIPTSGRATEQFF
TGTGCCAGCATTCCAACTAGCGGGAGGGCCACTGAGCAGTTCTTC